What follows is one T cell receptor beta chain and its context. Germline CDR1 is SGHNT and CDR2 is YYREEE (reference sequence). The germline V and J ends were trimmed by 0 bases and 5 bases, with 0 bases remaining between them. This CDR3 is built from 11 residues. The data were produced by immunoSEQ multiplex PCR, yet TCRdb's version contains in-frame clones alone and is incomplete. The data contain under 40,000 clones, about nine tenths of them singletons. This entry comes from a study of PD-1 and CTLA-4 blockade in melanoma. The sequenced sample was CD8+ T cells from peripheral blood, obtained from a patient given anti-PD-1 treatment. The gene calls are TRBV5-4 and TRBJ2-1, with D uncertain. This clonotype was obtained from a human donor with melanoma. The CDR3, as DNA: TGTGCCAGCAGCTTGGACAATGAGCAGTTCTTC. Translation: CASSLDNEQFF.